This is a list of T cell receptor beta chains from one sample in a study of metastatic and nonmetastatic thyroid tumors. With MiXCR, TCRdb called clones anew from the PCR reads. The sample includes over 35,000 clones, about a sixth of them seen just once. Sequences were obtained from tumor tissue. All receptors come from a female donor with papillary thyroid cancer or a benign thyroid nodule (not recorded which). Some clones in this sample may be carry-over from other donors' samples. CDR3s include the opening cysteine and the closing phenylalanine or tryptophan. Fields, in order: clone size, D gene, V gene, J gene, CDR3 DNA, CDR3 protein. A D gene is named only where the DNA matches it firmly. Size is omitted from some rows. Given values are once, few, many or a class for expanded clones.

clone_size: many
d_call: TRBD2
v_call: TRBV20-1
j_call: TRBJ2-7
cdr3_nt: TGCAGTGCTAACTACCTCGGGACTAGCTACGAGCAGTACTTC
cdr3_aa: CSANYLGTSYEQYF

clone_size: few
d_call: NA
v_call: TRBV5-1
j_call: TRBJ2-6
cdr3_nt: TGCGCCAGCAGCTTGGCCCCAGGTGTGGCCAACGTCCTGACTTTC
cdr3_aa: CASSLAPGVANVLTF

clone_size: many
d_call: NA
v_call: TRBV6-1
j_call: TRBJ2-7
cdr3_nt: TGTGCCAGCAGTCGACGCGTTGGGCAGGGAGGCTACGAGCAGTGCTTC
cdr3_aa: CASSRRVGQGGYEQCF

clone_size: many
d_call: NA
v_call: TRBV10-3
j_call: TRBJ1-6
cdr3_nt: TGTGCCATCAGTGAGCTAGGGGGGGACAAGGGTAATTCACCCCTCCACTTT
cdr3_aa: CAISELGGDKGNSPLHF

clone_size: NA
d_call: TRBD1
v_call: TRBV6-1
j_call: TRBJ1-6
cdr3_nt: TGTGCCGGCAGTCCTTCGTTCTCAGGGGGAGCCAATTCACCCCTCCACTTT
cdr3_aa: CAGSPSFSGGANSPLHF

clone_size: many
d_call: TRBD1
v_call: TRBV28
j_call: TRBJ2-7
cdr3_nt: TGTGCCAGCAGTTTATTCAGGGGGCGTGTGGGTGACGAGCAGTACTTC
cdr3_aa: CASSLFRGRVGDEQYF

clone_size: many
d_call: TRBD2
v_call: TRBV6-1
j_call: TRBJ2-2
cdr3_nt: TGTGCCAGCAGTGAACGTGAGCTAGCGGGAGGGCCAAACACCGGGGAGCTGTTTTTT
cdr3_aa: CASSERELAGGPNTGELFF

clone_size: many
d_call: TRBD2
v_call: TRBV20-1
j_call: TRBJ2-1
cdr3_nt: TGCAGACCCGGGGGGGTTGTGAAGGATGAGCAGTTCTTC
cdr3_aa: CRPGGVVKDEQFF

clone_size: NA
d_call: NA
v_call: TRBV11-2
j_call: TRBJ2-7
cdr3_nt: TGTGCCAGCAGCCCCCGGTGGACAGCGACCTACGAGCAGTACTTC
cdr3_aa: CASSPRWTATYEQYF

clone_size: many
d_call: TRBD2
v_call: TRBV20-1
j_call: TRBJ2-7
cdr3_nt: TGCAGTGCTGCGGGACTAGCGGGCGCCTACGAGCAGTACTTC
cdr3_aa: CSAAGLAGAYEQYF

clone_size: NA
d_call: TRBD1
v_call: TRBV18
j_call: TRBJ1-4
cdr3_nt: TGTGCCAGCTCACCGGCAGGGGGCAGTTTGTTTTTT
cdr3_aa: CASSPAGGSLFF

clone_size: once
d_call: NA
v_call: TRBV11-2
j_call: TRBJ2-1
cdr3_nt: TGTGCCAGCAGCTTCTGGCGGAGAGGGGGTTACAATGAGCAGTTCTTC
cdr3_aa: CASSFWRRGGYNEQFF

clone_size: NA
d_call: TRBD1
v_call: TRBV5-1
j_call: TRBJ1-1
cdr3_nt: TGCGCCAGCAGTGCCGGGACAGGGGTTATGAACACTGAAGCTTTCTTT
cdr3_aa: CASSAGTGVMNTEAFF

clone_size: many
d_call: NA
v_call: TRBV7-9
j_call: TRBJ2-1
cdr3_nt: TGTGCCAGCAGCTCTACTAACGTCAATGAGCAGTTCTTC
cdr3_aa: CASSSTNVNEQFF

clone_size: many
d_call: NA
v_call: TRBV4-1
j_call: TRBJ2-7
cdr3_nt: TGCGCCAGCAGCCAAGATTTTGCGGGGCGCGAGCAGTACTTC
cdr3_aa: CASSQDFAGREQYF

clone_size: many
d_call: TRBD1
v_call: TRBV2
j_call: TRBJ2-1
cdr3_nt: TGTGCCAGCAGTCGGCCGGGACAGGGGAACAATGAGCAGTTCTTC
cdr3_aa: CASSRPGQGNNEQFF

clone_size: many
d_call: NA
v_call: TRBV7-9
j_call: TRBJ1-1
cdr3_nt: TGTGCCAGCAGCCCCCGGGGGGACACTGAAGCTTTCTTT
cdr3_aa: CASSPRGDTEAFF

clone_size: many
d_call: NA
v_call: TRBV7-2
j_call: TRBJ1-1
cdr3_nt: TGTGCCAGCAGCCCAAACCCGGGGGGGAACACTGAAGCTTTCTTT
cdr3_aa: CASSPNPGGNTEAFF

clone_size: few
d_call: TRBD2
v_call: TRBV28
j_call: TRBJ2-7
cdr3_nt: TGTGCCAGCAGCACCGGGGACTATCGGAGGCAGTACTTC
cdr3_aa: CASSTGDYRRQYF

clone_size: many
d_call: NA
v_call: TRBV19
j_call: TRBJ2-1
cdr3_nt: TGTGCCAGTAGTATCCTCAGGAGTAAGCAGTTCTTC
cdr3_aa: CASSILRSKQFF

clone_size: many
d_call: TRBD1
v_call: TRBV2
j_call: TRBJ1-1
cdr3_nt: TGTGCCAGCCTTTTGGGACAGTTGAACACTGAAGCTTTCTTT
cdr3_aa: CASLLGQLNTEAFF

clone_size: many
d_call: TRBD1
v_call: TRBV6-1
j_call: TRBJ1-2
cdr3_nt: TGTGCCAGCAGTGATTCACAGGGGGTATATGGCTACACCTTC
cdr3_aa: CASSDSQGVYGYTF

clone_size: many
d_call: NA
v_call: TRBV9
j_call: TRBJ2-3
cdr3_nt: TGTGCCAGCAGCGTGCGGGACACCTACACAGATACGCAGTATTTT
cdr3_aa: CASSVRDTYTDTQYF

clone_size: many
d_call: TRBD2
v_call: TRBV29-1
j_call: TRBJ2-3
cdr3_nt: TGCAGCGTTAAGTCTAGCGGGAAGTCAGATACGCAGTATTTT
cdr3_aa: CSVKSSGKSDTQYF

clone_size: NA
d_call: TRBD2
v_call: TRBV20-1
j_call: TRBJ2-7
cdr3_nt: TGCAGTGCCCCCCCGTTGGGGGAGGGGCTCTACGAGCAGTACTTC
cdr3_aa: CSAPPLGEGLYEQYF

clone_size: many
d_call: NA
v_call: TRBV7-2
j_call: TRBJ1-6
cdr3_nt: TGTGCCAGCAGCCCAGGGCTAAATTCACCCCTCCACTTT
cdr3_aa: CASSPGLNSPLHF

clone_size: many
d_call: TRBD1
v_call: TRBV19
j_call: TRBJ2-5
cdr3_nt: TGTGCCAGTAACGACAGGGGGAGCGGAGAGACCCAGTACTTC
cdr3_aa: CASNDRGSGETQYF

clone_size: many
d_call: TRBD1
v_call: TRBV15
j_call: TRBJ2-3
cdr3_nt: TGTGCCACCAGCAGAGGCCAGGGGGCAAAATCAGATACGCAGTATTTT
cdr3_aa: CATSRGQGAKSDTQYF

clone_size: many
d_call: NA
v_call: TRBV10-3
j_call: TRBJ1-5
cdr3_nt: TGTGCCATCAGCCGGGGCCCCAATCAGCCCCAGCATTTT
cdr3_aa: CAISRGPNQPQHF

clone_size: NA
d_call: NA
v_call: TRBV5-8
j_call: TRBJ2-3
cdr3_nt: TGTGCCATCAGCCCCAGGGGTTCGGGCACAGATACTCAGTATTTT
cdr3_aa: CAISPRGSGTDTQYF

clone_size: NA
d_call: NA
v_call: TRBV10-3
j_call: TRBJ2-3
cdr3_nt: TGTGCCATCAATTGGACAGCCGCAGATACGCAGTATTTT
cdr3_aa: CAINWTAADTQYF

clone_size: NA
d_call: NA
v_call: TRBV20-1
j_call: TRBJ2-1
cdr3_nt: TGCAGTGCTCGCAGCGGTAGCTCCTGCAATGAGCAGTTCTTC
cdr3_aa: CSARSGSSCNEQFF

clone_size: NA
d_call: NA
v_call: TRBV5-1
j_call: TRBJ1-2
cdr3_nt: TGCGCCAGCATTACCCGGGCCGGGGGCTACACCTTC
cdr3_aa: CASITRAGGYTF

clone_size: NA
d_call: NA
v_call: TRBV6-1
j_call: TRBJ2-7
cdr3_nt: TGTGCCAGCAGTGTCCTCGGGACGTCCCACTCCTACGAGCAGTACTTC
cdr3_aa: CASSVLGTSHSYEQYF

clone_size: few
d_call: NA
v_call: TRBV6-2/TRBV6-3
j_call: TRBJ2-3
cdr3_nt: TGTGTCAGCAGTTACTCGGGTTCCGAGGGATCCACAGATACGCAGTATTTT
cdr3_aa: CVSSYSGSEGSTDTQYF

clone_size: NA
d_call: NA
v_call: TRBV11-2
j_call: TRBJ2-3
cdr3_nt: TGTGCCAGCAGTCCGGCGGCAGGGGGGGCGACCAACACAGATACGCAGTATTTT
cdr3_aa: CASSPAAGGATNTDTQYF

clone_size: many
d_call: NA
v_call: TRBV24-1
j_call: TRBJ2-6
cdr3_nt: TGTGCCACCAGTGATTCGGGGCGCAGCGTCTCTGGGGCCAACGTCCTGACTTTC
cdr3_aa: CATSDSGRSVSGANVLTF

clone_size: NA
d_call: TRBD2
v_call: TRBV28
j_call: TRBJ2-7
cdr3_nt: TGTGCCAGCAGCCCAGGGACTAGCGGGAGCTACGAGCAGTACTTC
cdr3_aa: CASSPGTSGSYEQYF

clone_size: few
d_call: NA
v_call: TRBV28
j_call: TRBJ2-5
cdr3_nt: TGTGCCAGCAGTTTAAGGTTTCGGAGCGGAGGAGGGGAGACCAAGTACTTC
cdr3_aa: CASSLRFRSGGGETKYF

clone_size: NA
d_call: TRBD1
v_call: TRBV28
j_call: TRBJ1-2
cdr3_nt: TGTGCCACCTCCAGACAGGGGCGGTATGGCTACACCTTC
cdr3_aa: CATSRQGRYGYTF

clone_size: many
d_call: TRBD2
v_call: TRBV7-6
j_call: TRBJ2-1
cdr3_nt: TGTGCCAGCAGCTTAAATCCTAGCGGGACTGGCGAGCAGTTCTTC
cdr3_aa: CASSLNPSGTGEQFF

clone_size: NA
d_call: TRBD1
v_call: TRBV7-8
j_call: TRBJ2-5
cdr3_nt: TGTGCCAGCATCTTAGCGCCTTCAGGGGGTACACAAGAGACCCAGTACTTC
cdr3_aa: CASILAPSGGTQETQYF

clone_size: once
d_call: NA
v_call: TRBV4-1
j_call: TRBJ2-5
cdr3_nt: TGCGCCAGCAGCCCACAGTGGGGGACCGGCGAGACCCAGTACTTC
cdr3_aa: CASSPQWGTGETQYF

clone_size: few
d_call: NA
v_call: TRBV10-3
j_call: TRBJ2-2
cdr3_nt: TGTGCCATCCGGCGGTACACCGGGGAGCTGTTTTTT
cdr3_aa: CAIRRYTGELFF

clone_size: few
d_call: NA
v_call: TRBV6-1
j_call: TRBJ2-7
cdr3_nt: TGTGCCAGCAGTGAAGGACAGAACTACGAGCAGTACTTC
cdr3_aa: CASSEGQNYEQYF

clone_size: few
d_call: NA
v_call: TRBV12-3/TRBV12-4
j_call: TRBJ2-7
cdr3_nt: TGTGCCAGCAGTTTAGGTGGACAAACCTACGAGCAGTACTTC
cdr3_aa: CASSLGGQTYEQYF

clone_size: many
d_call: NA
v_call: TRBV14
j_call: TRBJ1-1
cdr3_nt: TGTGCCAGCAGCCAAGAGTTTAATAGGTTCGGACAGCCATTGAACACTGAAGCTTTCTTT
cdr3_aa: CASSQEFNRFGQPLNTEAFF

clone_size: NA
d_call: NA
v_call: TRBV4-1
j_call: TRBJ2-6
cdr3_nt: TGCGCCAGCAGCCAGCTTGGGGCAGGCCGCTCTGGGGCCAACGTCCTGACTTTC
cdr3_aa: CASSQLGAGRSGANVLTF

clone_size: NA
d_call: NA
v_call: TRBV11-1
j_call: TRBJ1-2
cdr3_nt: TGTGCCAGCAGCCATGGGTCCGGTGGCGCGATCTATTGCTACACCTTC
cdr3_aa: CASSHGSGGAIYCYTF